Following are 31 T cell receptor beta chains from one sample sequenced in a study of T cells in Graves' hyperthyroidism and ophthalmopathy. TCR beta CDR3 sequences were amplified from RNA transcripts. HTBI primers were used for first-round RT-PCR of the TCR CDR3. A single record per CDR3 protein comes from TCRdb applying MiXCR to the multiplex PCR reads. The sample lists hundreds of thousands of distinct CDR3 sequences, less than 25% occurring once. The sample consisted of blood. The receptors were sampled from a man under 40 with Graves' ophthalmopathy.

As for this clonotype: This may come from a read error, since a much larger clone is one base off. The V call is TRBV7-2, the J call TRBJ2-1, with 13 bases lining up with TRBD2. Germline-derived CDR1 and CDR2 are SGHTA and FQGNSA. The CDR3 runs 16 residues. The CDR3 DNA sequence: TGTGCCAGCAGCACTAGCGGGAGGGCCTCCTACAATGAGCAGTCCTTC. It translates to CASSTSGRASYNEQSF.

V is TRBV13 and J is TRBJ2-3; D gene ambiguous. Trimming pared 2 bases from V and 2 bases from J, leaving 11 bases between. Germline V gives CDR1 PRHDT, CDR2 FYEKMQ (reference sequence). The CDR3 has 15 amino acids. CDR3 region: CASSLYPGTTDTQYF. The CDR3 DNA reads as TGTGCCAGCAGCTTATACCCGGGCACCACAGATACGCAGTATTTT.

This clonotype was seen many times. The chain employs TRBV12-3 or TRBV12-4 and TRBJ2-7, with 8 bases that match TRBD1. The V gene end was trimmed by 6 bases and the J gene end by 3 bases; junction bases not matched to a gene: 7. The CDR3 length is 14 residues. CDR3 region: CASRRGQVDYEQYF. The DNA for the CDR3 is TGTGCCAGCAGGCGGGGACAGGTAGACTACGAGCAGTACTTC.

A remark on this clonotype: A much larger clone sits a single nucleotide away, making a read error possible. In nucleotides, the CDR3 is TGTGCCAGCTCACCTGGGCACACTAATGACAAACTGTTTTTT. It yields the protein CASSPGHTNDKLFF. This chain links TRBV18 with TRBJ1-4; D gene uncertain. Looked up from germline, CDR1 is KGHSH and CDR2 is LQKENI. The CDR3 covers 14 residues.

There are a few counts of this clonotype. V and J are TRBV14 and TRBJ2-1, with D hard to call. This CDR3 has 12 residues. Between the trimmed V and J ends, which lost 0 bases and 6 bases, there was a span of 3 bases. Germline V gene lookup returns CDR1 SGHDN and CDR2 FVKESK. The CDR3 region has the DNA TGTGCCAGCAGCCAAGAGAGCAATGAGCAGTTCTTC. Amino acid sequence: CASSQESNEQFF.

The rearrangement links TRBV5-8 to TRBJ2-1, with D possibly being TRBD2 (6 bases). Germline V gives CDR1 SGHTS, CDR2 YDEGEE. The CDR3 is 15 amino acids. The V end was cut by 3 bases, the J end by 0 bases, with 10 bases between. This chain's CDR3 is CASSSGLLSYNEQFF. The CDR3 bases are TGTGCCAGCAGCTCGGGACTTCTCTCCTACAATGAGCAGTTCTTC.

V gene TRBV11-2 combines with J gene TRBJ2-1, with TRBD2 identical over 7 bases. CDR3 length equals 16 residues. The trim removed 2 bases at V and 2 bases at J, leaving 6 bases unmatched. The germline gives CDR1 SGHAT, CDR2 FQNNGV. The CDR3 DNA reads TGTGCCAGCAGCTTATATGCGGGAGAGCCCTACAATGAGCAGTTCTTC. Its protein is CASSLYAGEPYNEQFF.

The chain recombines TRBV19 with TRBJ1-1, with 7 bases lining up with TRBD1. The CDR3 runs to 14 residues. CDR1 and CDR2 (germline): LNHDA, SQIVND (reference sequence). Unmatched junction bases numbered 5, after V lost 6 bases and J lost 1 base. The CDR3 here is CASRTGYENTEAFF. The CDR3 DNA reads TGTGCCAGTAGGACAGGGTACGAGAACACTGAAGCTTTCTTT.

This clonotype was seen ten or more times. V usage is TRBV20-1 and J usage is TRBJ1-2, with a possible D match to TRBD1 (5 bases). The V end lost 5 bases, the J end lost 8 bases, and 24 bases lay between the germline ends. This CDR3 has 15 amino acids. Germline values: CDR1 DFQATT, CDR2 SNEGSKA (reference sequence). The CDR3 region is CSAARTGLGVEGYTF. The CDR3 bases are TGCAGTGCTGCTAGGACGGGCTTGGGGGTAGAAGGCTACACCTTC.

This clonotype occurred many times. V is TRBV12-3 or TRBV12-4 and J is TRBJ2-7; 9 nucleotides line up with TRBD1. This CDR3 is built from 13 residues. The V gene end was trimmed by 8 bases and the J gene end by 3 bases; junction bases not matched to a gene: 5. CDR3 nucleotide sequence: TGTGCCAGCGGAGGACAGGGGTTCTACGAGCAGTACTTC. Its translation: CASGGQGFYEQYF.

The chain is built from TRBV19 and TRBJ2-6; TRBD2 is a possible D gene (6 bases). The CDR3 is made up of 19 amino acids. V was cut by 8 bases and J by 1 base, with 24 bases left in between. Germline lookup yields CDR1 LNHDA and CDR2 SQIVND (reference sequence). The DNA for the CDR3 is TGTGCCAGTCTACCCGCGGGAAGGGGCCCCTCTTCTGGGGCCAACGTCCTGACTTTC. Protein sequence: CASLPAGRGPSSGANVLTF.

The chain uses TRBV24-1 and TRBJ2-3, with 11 bases that match TRBD2. Germline V CDR1 and CDR2: KGHDR, SFDVKD. This CDR3 spans 18 amino acids. Trimming at V came to 7 bases and at J to 0 bases, leaving 11 bases not matched to a gene. The DNA of the CDR3 is TGTGCCACCAGCTTCCCGGGACTAGCGGAACTAAGCACAGATACGCAGTATTTT. It translates to CATSFPGLAELSTDTQYF.

This clonotype was detected many times. V is TRBV3-1 and J is TRBJ2-3; D ambiguous. This CDR3 region has 13 residues. V lost 4 bases and J 4 bases, leaving 9 bases between the germline ends. From germline, CDR1 is LGHDT and CDR2 YNNKEL (reference sequence). Here the CDR3 reads CASSLPSSDTQYF. As DNA, the CDR3 is TGTGCCAGCAGCCTGCCCTCGTCAGATACGCAGTATTTT.

As for this clonotype: A much bigger clone sits one base away, suggesting this may be a read error. A read error is likely, as this CDR3 ends without the conserved phenylalanine or tryptophan. The chain employs TRBV30 and TRBJ2-7; either TRBD1 or TRBD2 may fit D (5 bases each). This CDR3 is 13 amino acids long. CDR1 GTSNPN and CDR2 SVGIG come from the germline V gene (reference sequence). Trimming pared 3 bases from V and 1 base from J, leaving 10 bases between. The CDR3: CAWSWDQSYEQYS. In DNA form, the CDR3 reads TGTGCCTGGAGCTGGGACCAGTCCTACGAGCAGTACTCC.

In its sample, this clonotype was seen a few times. The genes are TRBV27 and TRBJ1-6; possible D gene TRBD1, 5 bases. The CDR3 is made up of 18 amino acids. CDR1 is MNHEY and CDR2 is SMNVEV in the germline V gene (reference sequence). V dropped 1 base and J dropped 0 bases, with 13 bases sitting between them. This chain's CDR3 is CASSLYWDDSSYNSPLHF. The CDR3, as DNA: TGTGCCAGCAGTTTATATTGGGACGATAGCTCCTATAATTCACCCCTCCACTTT.

The chain links TRBV29-1 to TRBJ2-7; a weak D match, TRBD2 (5 bases). The germline V and J ends were trimmed by 8 bases and 2 bases, with 16 bases remaining between them. The CDR3 extends over 13 amino acids. Germline V lookup: CDR1 SQVTM, CDR2 ANQGSEA. The CDR3 nucleotides are TGCAGCAAAAAAAGGACTCTAACCTACGAGCAGTACTTC. Encoded protein: CSKKRTLTYEQYF.

DNA for the CDR3: TGTGCCAGCTCACCACAGACTTACAATGAGCAGTTCTTC. This gives the protein CASSPQTYNEQFF. V and J are TRBV18 and TRBJ2-1; D gene unclear. V lost 1 base and J 4 bases, leaving 5 bases between the germline ends. Per the germline V gene, CDR1 is KGHSH and CDR2 is LQKENI. The CDR3 length is 13 residues.

J is TRBJ1-1 and V is TRBV13, with D possibly TRBD1 on 6 matching bases. The CDR3 covers 15 residues. Per the germline V gene, CDR1 is PRHDT and CDR2 is FYEKMQ (reference sequence). The ends were cut back, 5 bases at V and 0 bases at J, with 13 bases in the middle. The chain's CDR3 is CASSPLGGLNTEAFF. CDR3 in DNA: TGTGCCAGCAGCCCCCTTGGGGGCCTGAACACTGAAGCTTTCTTT.

The CDR3 bases are TGTGCCAGCAGTCTGGGACAGGGGAATCGGGAGCAGTACTTC. Amino acid sequence: CASSLGQGNREQYF. V usage is TRBV27 and J usage is TRBJ2-7; 10 bases line up with TRBD1. The trim removed 5 bases at V and 7 bases at J, leaving 8 bases unmatched. This CDR3 has 14 amino acids. The germline gives CDR1 MNHEY, CDR2 SMNVEV (reference sequence).

The V call is TRBV27, the J call TRBJ2-7; 9 nucleotides align to TRBD1. V lost 1 base and J lost 5; bases outside the gene matches: 0. The length of the CDR3 is 13 residues. Per the germline V gene, CDR1 is MNHEY and CDR2 is SMNVEV (reference sequence). This CDR3 reads CASSLWTGDEQYF. CDR3 bases: TGTGCCAGCAGTTTATGGACAGGGGACGAGCAGTACTTC.

This clonotype occurred many times. The rearrangement joins TRBV28 to TRBJ1-5; D gene unclear. The CDR3 runs 15 residues. The germline V gene encodes CDR1 MDHEN and CDR2 SYDVKM. Trimming shortened V by 3 bases and J by 5 bases, and 14 bases separated the two germline ends. CDR3 in amino acids: CASSFNSQPYQPQHF. CDR3 DNA sequence: TGTGCCAGCAGTTTTAATAGCCAGCCTTATCAGCCCCAGCATTTT.

V and J are TRBV11-2 and TRBJ2-5; 7 nucleotides agree with TRBD1. Looked up from germline, CDR1 is SGHAT and CDR2 is FQNNGV. V dropped 3 bases and J dropped 1; count of bases not matched to a gene: 5. CDR3 length: 15 residues. CDR3 region: CASSLKTGTQETQYF. In nucleotides, the CDR3 is TGTGCCAGCAGCTTGAAGACAGGGACCCAAGAGACCCAGTACTTC.

This clonotype has only a few counts. CDR3: CASSQEGPSTEAFF. As DNA, the CDR3 is TGCGCCAGCAGCCAAGAAGGGCCGAGCACTGAAGCTTTCTTT. J is TRBJ1-1 and V is TRBV4-1, with D uncertain. The CDR3 loop spans 14 amino acids. CDR1 MGHRA and CDR2 YSYEKL come from the germline V gene. Trimming took off 0 bases at V and 4 bases at J, with 9 bases between the two ends.

This clonotype was detected many times. This sequence joins TRBV28 and TRBJ2-7; 9 bases line up with TRBD1. Germline V lookup: CDR1 MDHEN, CDR2 SYDVKM. The CDR3 runs to 14 residues. V lost 8 bases, J lost 3 bases, and 8 bases stayed unmatched. The CDR3 DNA reads as TGTGCCAGCGCATCACAGGGGGCGGACTACGAGCAGTACTTC. Translation: CASASQGADYEQYF.

The chain has TRBV15 and TRBJ2-4; weak D call: TRBD1 (6 bases). The germline V gene has CDR1 LNHNV and CDR2 YYDKDF (reference sequence). This CDR3 contains 19 residues. With 0 bases removed from V and 1 base from J, the gap between germline ends came to 19 bases. The CDR3 is CATSRDSLSAGVAKNIQYF. The CDR3 DNA reads as TGTGCCACCAGCAGAGATTCTTTGTCGGCAGGGGTGGCCAAAAACATTCAGTACTTC.

This clonotype was seen a few times. This chain uses TRBV7-9 with TRBJ2-7; D is unresolved. V lost 5 bases to trimming and J lost 0 bases, with 11 bases between them. Per germline, CDR1 SEHNR and CDR2 FQNEAQ (reference sequence). The CDR3 consists of 14 residues. The CDR3 loop reads CASSPMASSYEQYF. The CDR3 DNA sequence: TGTGCCAGCAGCCCGATGGCGAGCTCCTACGAGCAGTACTTC.

The chain uses TRBV7-8 and TRBJ2-1; either TRBD1 or TRBD2 may supply D (5 bases each). Looked up from germline, CDR1 is SGHVS and CDR2 is FQNEAQ. The CDR3 is 14 amino acids. V was pared by 1 base and J by 10 bases, with 14 bases between. CDR3 in amino acids: CASSLGRFGAEQFF. CDR3 coding DNA: TGTGCCAGCAGCTTAGGGAGATTCGGGGCGGAGCAGTTCTTC.

The rearrangement uses TRBV30 and TRBJ1-1, with D unclear. V lost 1 base and J lost 5, with 11 bases in between. The CDR3 is 13 residues long. Germline CDR1 is GTSNPN and CDR2 is SVGIG (reference sequence). The CDR3 nucleotides are TGTGCCTGGAGTGACGGACGGAGGACTGAAGCTTTCTTT. Its translation: CAWSDGRRTEAFF.

This clonotype was seen only a few times. V and J are TRBV11-1 and TRBJ2-7, with 8 bases aligning to TRBD1. Per germline, CDR1 SGHAT and CDR2 FQDESV (reference sequence). The V segment lost 9 bases and the J segment 5 bases; nucleotides outside the gene matches: 6. CDR3 length equals 12 residues. The CDR3 DNA is TGTGCCAGTACAGGGGGTGTCCACGAGCAGTACTTC. Amino acid sequence: CASTGGVHEQYF.

The chain recombines TRBV13 with TRBJ2-5, with 7 bases identical to TRBD2. The CDR3 length is 14 residues. J was trimmed by 0 bases and V by 7 bases; bases with no gene match: 5. CDR1 is PRHDT and CDR2 is FYEKMQ in the germline V gene (reference sequence). CDR3 nucleotide sequence: TGTGCCAGCAATCCGGGGAGGGACCAAGAGACCCAGTACTTC. Its translation: CASNPGRDQETQYF.

Here the CDR3 reads CASSQGLTSSYNEQFF. Here the CDR3 DNA reads TGTGCCAGCAGCCAAGGGCTCACAAGCTCCTACAATGAGCAGTTCTTC. The chain combines TRBV4-2 with TRBJ2-1; no clear D. CDR1 is LGHNA, CDR2 YNFKEQ, per germline. Trimming shortened V by 1 base and J by 0 bases, and 10 bases separated the two germline ends. This CDR3 spans 16 amino acids.